This passage covers 10 T cell receptor beta chains from one sample sequenced in a study of T cell repertoires in ileal Crohn's disease (dated by TCRdb to about 2019). The library was produced with the immunoSEQ multiplex PCR assay. Entries here come from immuneACCESS through TCRdb and include only in-frame sequences with V and J called. Some clones fail to appear in such tables; in the studies checked, an unresolved V gene covers under half of the shortfall, and the cause of the remainder is unknown. Within this sample are about 15,000 clones, with 75% to 90% of them counted one time only. The top ten constitute around 4.2% of the sample. The sample comprised ileal tissue. Receptor source: an adult with Crohn's disease.

This clone was seen a single time. The J gene is TRBJ1-2, the V gene TRBV6-6; 9 bases line up with TRBD1. Germline trimming cut 3 bases from V and 3 bases from J; bases unmatched to any gene: 8. Germline V gives CDR1 MNHNY, CDR2 SVGAGI (reference sequence). This CDR3 is built from 16 residues. CDR3 DNA: TGTGCCAGCAGTTATGCGCGGACAGGGGTGGACTATGGCTACACCTTC. Translation gives CASSYARTGVDYGYTF.

V usage is TRBV6-5 and J usage is TRBJ1-6; D possibly corresponds to TRBD1 (6 bases). The CDR3 is made up of 13 amino acids. From germline, CDR1 is MNHEY and CDR2 SVGAGI. V shed 6 bases and J shed 7 bases, with 10 bases lying between them. CDR3 loop: CASRYGTNSPLHF. The CDR3 region has the DNA TGTGCCAGCAGATACGGGACAAATTCACCCCTCCACTTT.

Concerning this clone: Other nucleotide sequences from this sample produce the same CDR3. This sequence joins TRBV5-5 and TRBJ2-1; perhaps TRBD1 as D (6 bases). V lost 0 bases to trimming and J lost 0 bases, with 10 bases between them. Germline V gene lookup returns CDR1 SGHKS and CDR2 YYEKEE (reference sequence). The CDR3 covers 16 residues. The CDR3 region is CASSLEGVGSYNEQFF. The CDR3 region has the DNA TGTGCCAGCAGCTTGGAGGGGGTCGGCTCCTACAATGAGCAGTTCTTC.

The rearrangement uses TRBV2 and TRBJ2-5; the match to TRBD1 covers 7 bases. Germline CDR1 SNHLY, CDR2 FYNNEI. V was pared by 5 bases and J by 9 bases, with 12 bases of the junction left unmatched. The CDR3 is made up of 14 amino acids. The CDR3 protein is CASSLGTARWPQYF. The CDR3 region has the DNA TGTGCCAGCAGTCTCGGGACAGCCAGGTGGCCCCAGTACTTC.

V usage is TRBV7-8 and J usage is TRBJ1-2; weak D call: TRBD1 (5 bases). The germline CDR1 and CDR2 sequences are SGHVS and FQNEAQ. With 4 bases removed from V and 5 bases from J, the gap between germline ends came to 14 bases. This CDR3 has 14 amino acids. Here the CDR3 reads CASSSGHGTYGYTF. The CDR3 DNA is TGTGCCAGCAGCTCCGGACACGGAACATATGGCTACACCTTC. Full variable domain (outside the CDR3, taken from reference TRBV7-8 and TRBJ1-2): GAGVSQSPRYKVAKRGQDVALRCDPISGHVSLFWYQQALGQGPEFLTYFQNEAQLDKSGLPSDRFFAERPEGSVSTLKIQRTQQEDSAVYLCASSSGHGTYGYTFGSGTRLTVV.

Only one count was recorded for this clone. The genes are TRBV7-9 and TRBJ1-1; D uncertain. The CDR3 loop spans 15 amino acids. The V and J ends lost 5 bases and 1 base respectively, with 14 bases between them. In germline, CDR1 is SEHNR, CDR2 FQNEAQ (reference sequence). The CDR3 spells CASSPTLRGNTEAFF. CDR3 DNA: TGTGCCAGCAGCCCGACACTACGGGGGAACACTGAAGCTTTCTTT.

The V and J genes are TRBV9 and TRBJ2-1, with 11 nucleotides matching TRBD2. CDR1 and CDR2 (germline): SGDLS, YYNGEE. The CDR3 is 19 residues long. The J segment lost 6 bases and the V segment lost 3 bases, leaving 17 bases of the junction unmatched. CDR3 residues: CASSDSSRLAGGLSNEQFF. Written as DNA, the CDR3 is TGTGCCAGCAGCGACTCCAGTCGGCTAGCGGGGGGTCTTTCCAATGAGCAGTTCTTC.

This chain connects TRBV5-1 to TRBJ2-7; 9 nucleotides line up with TRBD1. Germline CDR1 is SGHRS and CDR2 is YFSETQ. With V trimmed by 3 bases and J by 3 bases, 7 bases remained unmatched. There are 15 residues in the CDR3. The DNA of the CDR3 is TGCGCCAGCAGCTACCCGGGACAGGGTCTCTACGAGCAGTACGTC. Translation: CASSYPGQGLYEQYV.

The chain is built from TRBV6-6 and TRBJ2-7, with 8 bases that match TRBD1. Looked up from germline, CDR1 is MNHNY and CDR2 is SVGAGI (reference sequence). J was trimmed by 3 bases and V by 2 bases; bases with no gene match: 9. The CDR3 loop spans 16 amino acids. The DNA for the CDR3 is TGTGCCAGCAGTTACCTAAGACAGGGGATTCGCTACGAGCAGTACTTC. Translated: CASSYLRQGIRYEQYF.

The rearrangement joins TRBV5-5 to TRBJ2-7; D is possibly TRBD1 (6 bases). V shed 0 bases and J shed 0 bases, with 13 bases lying between them. From germline, CDR1 is SGHKS and CDR2 YYEKEE (reference sequence). This CDR3 comprises 16 residues. Written as DNA, the CDR3 is TGTGCCAGCAGCTTGGTTACAGGGATCGCCTCCTACGAGCAGTACTTC. This translates into CASSLVTGIASYEQYF.